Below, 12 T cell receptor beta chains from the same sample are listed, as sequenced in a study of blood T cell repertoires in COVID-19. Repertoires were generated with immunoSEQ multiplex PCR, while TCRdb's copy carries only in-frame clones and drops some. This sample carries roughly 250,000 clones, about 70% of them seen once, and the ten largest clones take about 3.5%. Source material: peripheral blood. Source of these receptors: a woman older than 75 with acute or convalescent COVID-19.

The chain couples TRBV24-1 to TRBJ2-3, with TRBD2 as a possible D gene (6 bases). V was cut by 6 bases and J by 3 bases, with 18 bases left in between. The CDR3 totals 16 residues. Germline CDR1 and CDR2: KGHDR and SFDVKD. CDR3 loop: CATSSSRGDQTDTQYF. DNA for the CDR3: TGTGCCACCAGTTCGTCTCGCGGGGATCAAACAGATACGCAGTATTTT.

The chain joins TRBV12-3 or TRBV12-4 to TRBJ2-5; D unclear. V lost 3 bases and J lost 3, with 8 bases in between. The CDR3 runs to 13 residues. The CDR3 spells CASSFTAKETQYF. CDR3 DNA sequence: TGTGCCAGCAGTTTCACAGCAAAAGAGACCCAGTACTTC.

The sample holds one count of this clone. In nucleotides, the CDR3 is TGTGCCAGCAAGGGGAGGGGGAAGGTAGATACGCAGTATTTT. Translating gives CASKGRGKVDTQYF. The chain carries TRBV28 and TRBJ2-3; a possible D gene is TRBD2 (7 bases). V shed 7 bases and J shed 5 bases, with 16 bases lying between them. The CDR3 is made up of 14 amino acids. Looked up from germline, CDR1 is MDHEN and CDR2 is SYDVKM.

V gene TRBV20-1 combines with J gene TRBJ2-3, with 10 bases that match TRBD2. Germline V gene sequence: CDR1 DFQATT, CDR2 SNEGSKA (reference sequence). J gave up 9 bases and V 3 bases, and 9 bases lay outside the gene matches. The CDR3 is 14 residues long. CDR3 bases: TGCAGTGCTAGTCTAGCGGGAGTCCCTATAACGCAGTATTTT. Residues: CSASLAGVPITQYF.

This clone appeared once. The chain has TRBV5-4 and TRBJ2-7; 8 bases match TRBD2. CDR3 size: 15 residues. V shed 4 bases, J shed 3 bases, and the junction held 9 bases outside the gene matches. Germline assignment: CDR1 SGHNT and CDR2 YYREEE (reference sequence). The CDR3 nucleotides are TGTGCCAGCAGCCCCGGGGGGGCTCGCCTCTACGAGCAGTACTTC. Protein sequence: CASSPGGARLYEQYF.

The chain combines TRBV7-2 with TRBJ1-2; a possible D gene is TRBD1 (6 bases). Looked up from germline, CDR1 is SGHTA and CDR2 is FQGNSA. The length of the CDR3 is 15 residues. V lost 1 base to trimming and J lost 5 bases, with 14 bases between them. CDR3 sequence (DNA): TGTGCCAGCAGCTTAGACAGGGTATCGGGGTATGGCTACACCTTC. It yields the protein CASSLDRVSGYGYTF.

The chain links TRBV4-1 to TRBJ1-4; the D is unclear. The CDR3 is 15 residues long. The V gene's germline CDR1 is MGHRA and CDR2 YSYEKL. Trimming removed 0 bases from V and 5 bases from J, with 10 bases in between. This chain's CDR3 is CASSQDRGRNEKLFF. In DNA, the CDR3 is TGCGCCAGCAGCCAAGATCGAGGGAGAAATGAAAAACTGTTTTTT.

Written as DNA, the CDR3 is TGTGCCAGCAGTACCCTCCAGCGGAGGGGCTACACCTTC. Its protein product is CASSTLQRRGYTF. The rearrangement uses TRBV27 and TRBJ1-2; the D is unclear. Germline CDR1 reads MNHEY; CDR2 reads SMNVEV (reference sequence). CDR3 length equals 13 residues. Trimming cost V 5 bases and J 8 bases, with 15 bases left between them.

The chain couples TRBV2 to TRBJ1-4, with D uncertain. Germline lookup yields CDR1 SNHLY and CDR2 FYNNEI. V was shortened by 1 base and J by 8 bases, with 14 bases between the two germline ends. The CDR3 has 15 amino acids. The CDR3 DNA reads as TGTGCCAGCAGTGAAGAAAGGACGGCGGGGGAAAAACTGTTTTTT. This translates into CASSEERTAGEKLFF. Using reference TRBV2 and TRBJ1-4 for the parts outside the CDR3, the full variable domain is EPEVTQTPSHQVTQMGQEVILRCVPISNHLYFYWYRQILGQKVEFLVSFYNNEISEKSEIFDDQFSVERPDGSNFTLKIRSTKLEDSAMYFCASSEERTAGEKLFFGSGTQLSVL.

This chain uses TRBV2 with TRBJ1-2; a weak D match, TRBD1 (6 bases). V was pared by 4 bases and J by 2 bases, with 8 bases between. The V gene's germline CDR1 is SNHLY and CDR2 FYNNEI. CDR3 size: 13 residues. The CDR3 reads CASSGQGNYGYTF. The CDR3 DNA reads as TGTGCCAGCAGTGGCCAGGGGAACTATGGCTACACCTTC.

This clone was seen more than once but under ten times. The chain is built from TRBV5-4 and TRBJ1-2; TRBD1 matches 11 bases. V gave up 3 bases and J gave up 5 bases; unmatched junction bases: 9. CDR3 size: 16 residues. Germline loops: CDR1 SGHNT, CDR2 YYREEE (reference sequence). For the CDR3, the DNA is TGTGCCAGCAGCTCGGGACAGGGGGTCAGTACTTATGGCTACACCTTC. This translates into CASSSGQGVSTYGYTF.

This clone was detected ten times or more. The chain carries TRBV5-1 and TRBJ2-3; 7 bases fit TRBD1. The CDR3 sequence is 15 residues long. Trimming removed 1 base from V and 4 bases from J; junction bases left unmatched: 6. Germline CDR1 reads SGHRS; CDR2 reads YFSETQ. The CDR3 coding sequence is TGCGCCAGCAGCTTGACCACAGGGGTGGCAGATACGCAGTATTTT. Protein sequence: CASSLTTGVADTQYF.